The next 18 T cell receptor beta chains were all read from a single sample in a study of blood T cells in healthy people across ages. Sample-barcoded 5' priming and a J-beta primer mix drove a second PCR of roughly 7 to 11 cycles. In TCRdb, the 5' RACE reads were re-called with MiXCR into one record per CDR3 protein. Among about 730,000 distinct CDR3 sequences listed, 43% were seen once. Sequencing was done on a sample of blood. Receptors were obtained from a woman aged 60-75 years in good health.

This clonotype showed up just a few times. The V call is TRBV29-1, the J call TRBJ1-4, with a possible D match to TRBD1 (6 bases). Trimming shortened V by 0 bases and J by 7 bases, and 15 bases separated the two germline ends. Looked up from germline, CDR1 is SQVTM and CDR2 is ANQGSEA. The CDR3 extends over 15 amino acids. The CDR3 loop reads CSVEESGRGGEKLFF. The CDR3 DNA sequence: TGCAGCGTTGAAGAGAGCGGCAGGGGAGGTGAAAAACTGTTTTTT.

The CDR3 here is CSAWTSGRRQETQYF. CDR3 coding DNA: TGCAGTGCTTGGACTAGCGGGAGACGACAAGAGACCCAGTACTTC. The chain is built from TRBV20-1 and TRBJ2-5; 13 bases align to TRBD2. The CDR3 loop spans 15 amino acids. V lost 5 bases, J lost 2 bases, and 5 bases stayed unmatched. Germline V gives CDR1 DFQATT, CDR2 SNEGSKA (reference sequence).

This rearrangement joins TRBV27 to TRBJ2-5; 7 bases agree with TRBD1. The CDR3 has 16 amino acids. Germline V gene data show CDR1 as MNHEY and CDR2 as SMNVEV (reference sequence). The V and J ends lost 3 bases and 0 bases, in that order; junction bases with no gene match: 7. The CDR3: CASSFSTGSYQETQYF. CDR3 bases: TGTGCCAGCAGTTTCTCGACAGGGTCGTACCAAGAGACCCAGTACTTC.

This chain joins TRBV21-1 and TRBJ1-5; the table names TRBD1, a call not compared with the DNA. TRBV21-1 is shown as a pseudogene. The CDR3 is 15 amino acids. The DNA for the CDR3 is TGTGCCAGCCATAGAGCCGGGGGCGAGGAACAGCCCCAGCATTTT. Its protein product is CASHRAGGEEQPQHF.

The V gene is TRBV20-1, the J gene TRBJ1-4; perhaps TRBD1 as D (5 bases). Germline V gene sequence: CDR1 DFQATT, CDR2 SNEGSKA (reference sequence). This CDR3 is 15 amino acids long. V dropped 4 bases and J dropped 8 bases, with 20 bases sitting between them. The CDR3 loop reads CSATPNWGKREKLFF. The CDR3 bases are TGCAGTGCTACCCCAAACTGGGGGAAGAGGGAAAAACTGTTTTTT.

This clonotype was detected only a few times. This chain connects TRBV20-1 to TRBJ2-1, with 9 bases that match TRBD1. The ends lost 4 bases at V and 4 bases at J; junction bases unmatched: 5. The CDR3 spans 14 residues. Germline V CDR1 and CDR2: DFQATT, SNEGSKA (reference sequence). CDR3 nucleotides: TGCAGTGCTAACAGGGGGCGTCCGTACAATGAGCAGTTCTTC. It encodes CSANRGRPYNEQFF.

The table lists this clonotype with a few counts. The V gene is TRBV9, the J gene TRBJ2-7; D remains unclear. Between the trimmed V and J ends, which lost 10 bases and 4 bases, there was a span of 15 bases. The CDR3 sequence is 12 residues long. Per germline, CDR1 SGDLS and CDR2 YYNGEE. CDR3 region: CAGATPRYEQYF. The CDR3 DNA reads TGTGCCGGCGCGACCCCGCGGTACGAGCAGTACTTC.

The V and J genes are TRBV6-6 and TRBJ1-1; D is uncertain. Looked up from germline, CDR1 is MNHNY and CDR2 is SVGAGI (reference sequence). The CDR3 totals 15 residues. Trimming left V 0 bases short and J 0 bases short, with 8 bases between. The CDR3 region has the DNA TGTGCCAGCAGTTACTCCAGGTCCATGAACACTGAAGCTTTCTTT. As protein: CASSYSRSMNTEAFF.

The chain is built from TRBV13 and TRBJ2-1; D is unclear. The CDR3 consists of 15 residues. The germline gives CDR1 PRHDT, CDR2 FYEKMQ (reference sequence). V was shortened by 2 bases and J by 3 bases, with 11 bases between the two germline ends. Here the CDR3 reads CASSLTEWRYNEQFF. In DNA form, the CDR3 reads TGTGCCAGCAGCTTAACGGAGTGGCGCTACAATGAGCAGTTCTTC.

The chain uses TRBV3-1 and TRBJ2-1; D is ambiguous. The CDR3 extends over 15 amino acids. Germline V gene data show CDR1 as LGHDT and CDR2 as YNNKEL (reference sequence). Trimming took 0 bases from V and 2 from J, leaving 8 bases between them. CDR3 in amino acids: CASSQDAQAYNEQFF. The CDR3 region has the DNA TGTGCCAGCAGCCAAGATGCTCAGGCCTACAATGAGCAGTTCTTC.

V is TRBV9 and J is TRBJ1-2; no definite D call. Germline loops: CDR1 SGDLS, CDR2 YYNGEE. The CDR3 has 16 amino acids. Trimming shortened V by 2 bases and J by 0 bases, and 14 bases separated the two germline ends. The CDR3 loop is CASSVDPEATNYGYTF. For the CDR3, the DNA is TGTGCCAGCAGCGTTGATCCGGAGGCAACTAACTATGGCTACACCTTC.

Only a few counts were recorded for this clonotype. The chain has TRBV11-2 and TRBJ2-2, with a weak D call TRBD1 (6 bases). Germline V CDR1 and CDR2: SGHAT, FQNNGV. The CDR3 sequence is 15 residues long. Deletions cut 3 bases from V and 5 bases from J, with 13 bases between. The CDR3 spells CASSLGRGRTGELFF. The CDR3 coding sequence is TGTGCCAGCAGCTTGGGAAGGGGGAGAACCGGGGAGCTGTTTTTT.

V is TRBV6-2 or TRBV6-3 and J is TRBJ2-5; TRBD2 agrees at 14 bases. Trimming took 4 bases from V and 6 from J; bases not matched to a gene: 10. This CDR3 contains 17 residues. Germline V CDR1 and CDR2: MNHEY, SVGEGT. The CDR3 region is CASSSQTSGRARKTQYF. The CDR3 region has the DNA TGTGCCAGCAGTTCCCAGACTAGCGGGAGGGCCCGGAAGACCCAGTACTTC.

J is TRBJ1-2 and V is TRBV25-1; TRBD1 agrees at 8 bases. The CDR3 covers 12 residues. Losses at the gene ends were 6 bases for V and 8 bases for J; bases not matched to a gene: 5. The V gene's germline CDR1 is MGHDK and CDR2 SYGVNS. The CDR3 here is CASSGDRRGYTF. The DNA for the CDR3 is TGTGCCAGCAGCGGGGACAGGCGAGGCTACACCTTC.

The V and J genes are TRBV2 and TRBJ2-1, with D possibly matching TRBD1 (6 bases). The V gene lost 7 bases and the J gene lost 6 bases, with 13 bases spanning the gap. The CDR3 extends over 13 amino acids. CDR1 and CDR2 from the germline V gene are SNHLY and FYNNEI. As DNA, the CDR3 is TGTGCCAGCATCCAGGGGTTCGGCAATGAGCAGTTCTTC. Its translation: CASIQGFGNEQFF.

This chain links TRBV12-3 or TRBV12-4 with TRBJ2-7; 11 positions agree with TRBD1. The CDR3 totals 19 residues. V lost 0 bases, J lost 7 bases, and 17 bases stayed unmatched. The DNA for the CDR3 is TGTGCCAGCAGTTTAGCTCCCCTACTTTGGACAGGGGGCTGGGATGAGCAGTACTTC. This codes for CASSLAPLLWTGGWDEQYF.

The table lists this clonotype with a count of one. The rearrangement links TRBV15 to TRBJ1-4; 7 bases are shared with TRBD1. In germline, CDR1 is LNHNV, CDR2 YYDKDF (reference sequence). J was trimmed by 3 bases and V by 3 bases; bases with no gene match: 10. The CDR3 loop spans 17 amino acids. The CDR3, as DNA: TGTGCCACCAGCAGGGAGGGAGACAGGGAGGCTAATGAAAAACTGTTTTTT. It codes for CATSREGDREANEKLFF.

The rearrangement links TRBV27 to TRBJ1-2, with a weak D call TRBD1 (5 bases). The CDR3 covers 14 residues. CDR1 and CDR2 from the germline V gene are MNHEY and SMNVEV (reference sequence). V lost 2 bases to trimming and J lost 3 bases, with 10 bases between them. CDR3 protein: CASSLKGKDYGYTF. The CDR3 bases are TGTGCCAGCAGTTTAAAGGGGAAGGACTATGGCTACACCTTC.